The 32 T cell receptor beta chains below all came from one sample that was sequenced in a study of shared clonotypes between healthy human individuals. Sequencing used immunoSEQ multiplex PCR; TCRdb keeps in-frame clones, though not all of them. Of approximately 1,500,000 clones listed, under 99% are singletons. The specimen was naive CD4+ T cells sorted from blood. Noted subset: CD45RA+ positively selected. The receptors originated from a man aged 25-45 years in good health.

The chain employs TRBV9 and TRBJ2-2, with D uncertain. Germline loops: CDR1 SGDLS, CDR2 YYNGEE. The germline V and J ends were trimmed by 1 base and 6 bases, with 7 bases remaining between them. The CDR3 totals 13 residues. The CDR3 spells CASSVKFAGELFF. The CDR3 DNA is TGTGCCAGCAGCGTAAAATTTGCCGGGGAGCTGTTTTTT.

This chain joins TRBV21-1 and TRBJ2-3; the table's D gene call, TRBD1, was not cross checked with the DNA. TRBV21-1 is a listed pseudogene. The CDR3 is 15 amino acids. The CDR3 spells CASSKQWGSTDTQYF. The CDR3 nucleotides are TGTGCCAGCAGCAAACAGTGGGGCAGCACAGATACGCAGTATTTT.

This rearrangement joins TRBV27 to TRBJ2-7; 10 positions match TRBD2. Trimming at V came to 3 bases and at J to 7 bases, leaving 9 bases not matched to a gene. The CDR3 loop spans 15 amino acids. Germline CDR1 reads MNHEY; CDR2 reads SMNVEV (reference sequence). The CDR3 reads CASSFFLAGAREQYF. In DNA form, the CDR3 reads TGTGCCAGCAGTTTCTTCCTAGCGGGAGCTCGGGAGCAGTACTTC.

Comments on this clone: Within the sample, other DNA sequences also encode this same CDR3. CDR3 sequence (DNA): TGCGCCAGCAGCCCAGGAGCGGGCAATCAGCCCCAGCATTTT. Amino acid sequence: CASSPGAGNQPQHF. The chain carries TRBV5-1 and TRBJ1-5; D gene uncertain. CDR3 length equals 14 residues. Germline loops: CDR1 SGHRS, CDR2 YFSETQ. The V and J ends lost 4 bases and 2 bases respectively, with 10 bases between them.

The rearrangement joins TRBV13 to TRBJ2-1, with TRBD1 matching 9 bases. V trimming: 3 bases; J trimming: 9 bases; junction bases outside the gene matches: 6. Per the germline V gene, CDR1 is PRHDT and CDR2 is FYEKMQ (reference sequence). CDR3 size: 14 residues. Here the CDR3 DNA reads TGTGCCAGCAGCTTCGGACAGGGGATAGGTGAGCAGTTCTTC. It is translated as CASSFGQGIGEQFF.

The V and J genes are TRBV10-1 and TRBJ2-3, with D uncertain. Trimming shortened V by 5 bases and J by 2 bases, and 8 bases separated the two germline ends. CDR1 is WNHNN, CDR2 SYGVQD, per germline (reference sequence). This CDR3 is built from 13 residues. The CDR3, as DNA: TGCGCCAGCAGTTCCTTGCCCACAGATACGCAGTATTTT. Protein: CASSSLPTDTQYF.

The chain is built from TRBV12-5 and TRBJ2-3, with a weak D call TRBD2 (5 bases). The germline V gene encodes CDR1 LGHNT and CDR2 FRNRAP. V was clipped by 0 bases and J by 4 bases, with 20 bases between them. The CDR3 length is 18 residues. CDR3 coding DNA: TGTGCTAGTGGTTTGGTATTCGGTGGAGGAGGTTTGGCAGATACGCAGTATTTT. Its protein product is CASGLVFGGGGLADTQYF.

V is TRBV4-3 and J is TRBJ2-1, with TRBD2 as a possible D gene (6 bases). The V end lost 2 bases, the J end lost 5 bases, and 13 bases lay between the germline ends. The V gene's germline CDR1 is LGHNA and CDR2 YSLEER. This CDR3 is 15 amino acids long. CDR3 sequence (DNA): TGCGCCAGCAGCCAAATCGGGAGATTGAACAATGAGCAGTTCTTC. Translation gives CASSQIGRLNNEQFF.

This clone is a singleton in its sample. The chain joins TRBV9 to TRBJ2-3; 8 nucleotides agree with TRBD2. This CDR3 contains 14 residues. Germline V gene data show CDR1 as SGDLS and CDR2 as YYNGEE. V trimming: 3 bases; J trimming: 4 bases; junction bases outside the gene matches: 4. The CDR3 DNA is TGTGCCAGCAGCGGGGGACTAGATCCAGATACGCAGTATTTT. It encodes CASSGGLDPDTQYF.

The genes are TRBV29-1 and TRBJ2-7; 8 positions agree with TRBD1. Losses at the gene ends were 6 bases for V and 2 bases for J; bases not matched to a gene: 6. Germline CDR1 reads SQVTM; CDR2 reads ANQGSEA. The CDR3 loop spans 13 amino acids. Written as DNA, the CDR3 is TGCAGCGTCAGACAGGGGAGCACCTACGAGCAGTACTTC. Translated: CSVRQGSTYEQYF.

This chain links TRBV5-4 with TRBJ2-3; D is undetermined. Deletions cut 0 bases from V and 2 bases from J, with 4 bases between. The CDR3 has 13 residues. CDR1 is SGHNT and CDR2 is YYREEE in the germline V gene (reference sequence). The CDR3 nucleotides read TGTGCCAGCAGCTTGGGTCACACAGATACGCAGTATTTT. Residues: CASSLGHTDTQYF.

The table lists this clone with a count of one. The sample holds other DNA sequences that translate to the same CDR3. The V and J genes are TRBV27 and TRBJ2-1; 9 bases agree with TRBD2. Germline-derived CDR1 and CDR2 are MNHEY and SMNVEV (reference sequence). Trimming removed 6 bases from V and 7 bases from J; junction bases left unmatched: 7. The CDR3 is 14 amino acids. The CDR3 DNA reads TGTGCCAGCAGCCCGGCGGGAGGGCCTAATGAGCAGTTCTTC. Protein product: CASSPAGGPNEQFF.

V is TRBV7-2 and J is TRBJ2-7, with 11 bases identical to TRBD2. The CDR3 extends over 18 amino acids. Unmatched junction bases numbered 16, after V lost 4 bases and J lost 5 bases. Germline CDR1 SGHTA, CDR2 FQGNSA. The CDR3 sequence: CASSSEPRGPSGRNEQYF. DNA for the CDR3: TGTGCCAGCAGCTCTGAACCCCGAGGGCCTAGCGGGAGGAACGAGCAGTACTTC.

The chain links TRBV6-6 to TRBJ2-2, with D perhaps TRBD2 (5 bases). V was trimmed by 8 bases and J by 6 bases, leaving 10 bases between them. The CDR3 runs 12 residues. Per germline, CDR1 MNHNY and CDR2 SVGAGI (reference sequence). The CDR3 protein is CASVSEAGELFF. The DNA of the CDR3 is TGTGCCAGCGTGTCGGAGGCCGGGGAGCTGTTTTTT.

This sequence joins TRBV19 and TRBJ2-7; 8 bases match TRBD1. This CDR3 has 13 amino acids. V gave up 2 bases and J gave up 5 bases; unmatched junction bases: 2. Germline V gene lookup returns CDR1 LNHDA and CDR2 SQIVND (reference sequence). The CDR3 coding sequence is TGTGCCAGTAGTATAAACAGGGGGAACGAGCAGTACTTC. Protein product: CASSINRGNEQYF.

The chain couples TRBV28 to TRBJ1-2; 9 bases match TRBD1. Trimming removed 6 bases from V and 7 bases from J; junction bases left unmatched: 9. Germline V gives CDR1 MDHEN, CDR2 SYDVKM. There are 14 residues in the CDR3. The CDR3 loop reads CASRASGTGSGYTF. The CDR3 coding sequence is TGTGCCAGCAGGGCCTCCGGGACAGGGTCTGGCTACACCTTC.

This chain connects TRBV6-1 to TRBJ2-7; D call uncertain. Germline assignment: CDR1 MNHNS and CDR2 SASEGT. The CDR3 runs 14 residues. With 0 bases removed from V and 3 bases from J, the gap between germline ends came to 9 bases. The CDR3 bases are TGTGCCAGCAGTGAAGCCAGGTCCCACTACGAGCAGTACTTC. Its translation: CASSEARSHYEQYF.

The V call is TRBV11-2, the J call TRBJ2-4; 8 bases are a match to TRBD2. The V segment lost 6 bases and the J segment 3 bases; nucleotides outside the gene matches: 19. The germline V gene encodes CDR1 SGHAT and CDR2 FQNNGV. This CDR3 comprises 19 residues. CDR3 sequence: CASRATFIKAREGKNIQYF. CDR3 bases: TGTGCCAGCAGGGCGACATTCATCAAAGCACGGGAGGGCAAAAACATTCAGTACTTC.

The count of this clone is one. The chain recombines TRBV25-1 with TRBJ2-7, with D tentatively TRBD2 (5 bases). The CDR3 contains 18 residues. V lost 7 bases to trimming and J lost 0 bases, with 25 bases between them. Germline lookup yields CDR1 MGHDK and CDR2 SYGVNS. Here the CDR3 reads CASTPPGFERAASYEQYF. The CDR3, as DNA: TGTGCCAGCACTCCCCCCGGTTTTGAGAGGGCAGCCTCCTACGAGCAGTACTTC.

The chain recombines TRBV9 with TRBJ1-1, with D unresolved. The V gene's germline CDR1 is SGDLS and CDR2 YYNGEE. V gave up 0 bases and J gave up 4 bases, with 7 bases separating them. The CDR3 totals 13 residues. In nucleotides, the CDR3 is TGTGCCAGCAGCGTAGATTTGGGCACTGAAGCTTTCTTT. Amino acids: CASSVDLGTEAFF. The full variable domain, its missing parts supplied by reference TRBV9 and TRBJ1-1, is DSGVTQTPKHLITATGQRVTLRCSPRSGDLSVYWYQQSLDQGLQFLIQYYNGEERAKGNILERFSAQQFPDLHSELNLSSLELGDSALYFCASSVDLGTEAFFGQGTRLTVV.

The genes are TRBV11-2 and TRBJ2-1, with D perhaps given as TRBD1 or TRBD2 (5 bases each). The germline V and J ends were trimmed by 5 bases and 9 bases, with 11 bases remaining between them. Germline values: CDR1 SGHAT, CDR2 FQNNGV. The CDR3 totals 12 residues. The DNA of the CDR3 is TGTGCCAGCAGCCACGAGGGGCGTGAGCAGTTCTTC. It specifies CASSHEGREQFF.

Only one count was recorded for this clone. The chain combines TRBV2 with TRBJ2-7; D is undetermined. Germline CDR1 is SNHLY and CDR2 is FYNNEI. Deletions cut 7 bases from V and 4 bases from J, with 14 bases between. This CDR3 is 13 amino acids long. CDR3 DNA: TGTGCCAGCACCGGCCTAGAGGCTTACGAGCAGTACTTC. Protein product: CASTGLEAYEQYF.

The chain recombines TRBV18 with TRBJ1-5; 8 nucleotides line up with TRBD1. The ends lost 3 bases at V and 3 bases at J; junction bases unmatched: 4. The CDR3 is made up of 15 amino acids. The germline CDR1 and CDR2 sequences are KGHSH and LQKENI. The CDR3 nucleotides read TGTGCCAGCTCACCGAGGGACAGGCCCAATCAGCCCCAGCATTTT. Amino acids: CASSPRDRPNQPQHF.

This sequence joins TRBV28 and TRBJ1-4; D perhaps matches TRBD1 (6 bases). V dropped 6 bases and J dropped 4 bases, with 15 bases sitting between them. The CDR3 consists of 15 residues. Germline lookup yields CDR1 MDHEN and CDR2 SYDVKM. The CDR3 region is CASRGSGQINEKLFF. For the CDR3, the DNA is TGTGCCAGCAGGGGCTCAGGACAGATTAATGAAAAACTGTTTTTT.

V gene TRBV5-1 combines with J gene TRBJ2-3; TRBD2 agrees at 10 bases. There are 16 residues in the CDR3. Germline V CDR1 and CDR2: SGHRS, YFSETQ. V dropped 0 bases and J dropped 2; count of bases not matched to a gene: 3. In DNA form, the CDR3 reads TGCGCCAGCAGCTTGGGGACTAGCGGTTTCACAGATACGCAGTATTTT. This codes for CASSLGTSGFTDTQYF.

The chain joins TRBV7-9 to TRBJ2-7; either TRBD1 or TRBD2 may fit D (6 bases each). There are 15 residues in the CDR3. Germline V gives CDR1 SEHNR, CDR2 FQNEAQ (reference sequence). The V and J ends lost 2 bases and 6 bases respectively, with 17 bases between them. The CDR3 spells CASSLKAGGRVEQYF. The CDR3 bases are TGTGCCAGCAGCTTAAAGGCTGGGGGGCGGGTCGAGCAGTACTTC.

This chain uses TRBV16 with TRBJ1-5; tentative D call: TRBD1 (5 bases). CDR3 length: 16 amino acids. Trimming pared 1 base from V and 3 bases from J, leaving 13 bases between. In germline, CDR1 is KGHSY, CDR2 FQNENV. Here the CDR3 reads CASSQYSGTTNQPQHF. For the CDR3, the DNA is TGTGCCAGCAGCCAATATTCCGGGACGACCAATCAGCCCCAGCATTTT.

The chain employs TRBV7-9 and TRBJ1-4; D gene ambiguous. Trimming shortened V by 0 bases and J by 0 bases, and 2 bases separated the two germline ends. Looked up from germline, CDR1 is SEHNR and CDR2 is FQNEAQ (reference sequence). CDR3 length: 14 residues. CDR3 in amino acids: CASSLATTNEKLFF. In DNA form, the CDR3 reads TGTGCCAGCAGCTTAGCTACAACTAATGAAAAACTGTTTTTT.

In DNA form, the CDR3 reads TGTGCCAGCTCACCAGACAGGGGAGCTGAAAAACTGTTTTTT. It codes for CASSPDRGAEKLFF. V gene TRBV18 combines with J gene TRBJ1-4, with 8 bases aligning to TRBD1. Germline CDR1 reads KGHSH; CDR2 reads LQKENI. CDR3 length: 14 residues. Trimming at V came to 2 bases and at J to 7 bases, leaving 3 bases not matched to a gene.

CDR3 in DNA: TGTGCCAGCGTCCGGGATCAGGCCTCCTACGAGCAGTACTTC. It encodes CASVRDQASYEQYF. The V call is TRBV2, the J call TRBJ2-7, with D maybe TRBD2 (5 bases). The length of the CDR3 is 14 residues. CDR1 and CDR2 from the germline V gene are SNHLY and FYNNEI. V was shortened by 8 bases and J by 0 bases, with 14 bases between the two germline ends.

CDR3 protein: CASSLSLGGESTQYF. CDR3 nucleotides: TGTGCCAGCAGCTTGTCCCTGGGGGGTGAGAGTACCCAGTACTTC. The chain employs TRBV5-5 and TRBJ2-5; the D gene is possibly TRBD2 (6 bases). Trimming took 1 base from V and 8 from J, leaving 18 bases between them. This CDR3 spans 15 amino acids. The germline V gene encodes CDR1 SGHKS and CDR2 YYEKEE (reference sequence).

V and J are TRBV9 and TRBJ2-3; D perhaps matches TRBD2 (6 bases). Trimming stripped 4 bases from V and 0 bases from J, with 15 bases between. CDR1 and CDR2 (germline): SGDLS, YYNGEE. This CDR3 has 16 amino acids. In DNA, the CDR3 is TGTGCCAGCAGCAGACGGGAGATTACTAGCACAGATACGCAGTATTTT. This gives the protein CASSRREITSTDTQYF.